The sequence of this T cell receptor beta chain was determined in a study of T cell changes during pregnancy in multiple sclerosis. Method: immunoSEQ multiplex PCR; TCRdb's copy keeps in-frame clones and lacks some. The data contain roughly 28,000 clones, 75% to 95% of them singletons. This CDR3 region has 13 residues. Trimming took 8 bases from V and 3 from J, leaving 14 bases between them. Per germline, CDR1 ENHRY and CDR2 SYGVKD. This rearrangement joins TRBV10-3 to TRBJ2-7, with D tentatively TRBD2 (5 bases). This sequence was found in a female donor with multiple sclerosis, enrolled in a pregnancy study. The sample consisted of CD8+ T cells from peripheral blood mononuclear cells, taken before pregnancy. The DNA of the CDR3 is TGTGCCATCCTCCGGGAAGGGATCTACGAGCAGTACTTC. The encoded protein is CAILREGIYEQYF.